Described below is a single T cell receptor beta chain sequence and its context. Its antigen target is currently unknown. The record has no base qualities; no much larger clone is one base away. The data belong to a study of T-cell memory formation after mild COVID-19 (dated by TCRdb to the early 2020s). Looking at the study overall: TCR sequence clusters from the two donors were largely donor specific. Longitudinal TCRalpha and TCRbeta repertoire sequencing tracked T-cell clones expanding and contracting after mild COVID-19 in two donors. Two young, previously healthy adult volunteers made up the cohort, one male and one female.

PBMCs were isolated by Ficoll-Paque density gradient centrifugation. The study at large found these results: The study included only a couple of mild cases, and larger cohorts that include severe cases with pre-infection samples were judged to be necessary. SARS-CoV-2 specificity of the second-wave clones peaking on day 37 was not confirmed. Some responding clones were detected in pre-infection memory, suggesting pre-existing cross-reactive memory T cells joined the SARS-CoV-2 response. From day 15 to 85, contracting clones showed balanced CD4/CD8 phenotypes, whereas a second wave of clones that expanded from day 15 to 37 leaned towards CD4+. Contracting CD4+ clones appeared mostly in the CM and EM memory subsets, whereas CD8+ clones were enriched in EMRA.

Germline trimming amounts to 5 bases on V and 7 bases on J, with 13 as the count of junction bases outside the gene matches. CDR1 and CDR2, looked up from the germline V gene (reference sequence), are DFQATT and SNEGSKA. From its cysteine to its phenylalanine, the CDR3 spans 16 amino acids. The entry retains the CDR3 DNA only, 48 bases that are in frame from base 1. Reads for this sample came from an Illumina NovaSeq 6000. TCRalpha and TCRbeta cDNA libraries were constructed by 5'RACE with constant-segment primers, with sample barcodes and unique molecular identifiers being introduced. RNA was extracted from every sample with Trizol reagent. Libraries were amplified in two PCR steps, with a second sample barcode and Illumina TruSeq adapters added in the second step. The libraries were sequenced on an Illumina NovaSeq using 2 x 150 bp paired-end reads. Regarding the original processing steps: The reads were demultiplexed and collapsed into UMI-guided consensus sequences using migec v1.2.7. Using mixcr v2.1.11, UMI consensuses were aligned to TRA and TRB V and J templates and then assembled into clonotypes. Expanded or contracted clonotypes were those called significant by both edgeR and NoisET, with noise models trained on biological replicates. For edgeR calls, a false discovery rate-adjusted p below 0.01 and a log2 fold-change threshold of 1 were applied. As an exploratory analysis of dynamics, max-normalized trajectories of the 1000 most abundant clonotypes were examined with PCA combined with hierarchical clustering. The CD4 or CD8 phenotype of responding clones was assigned using the separately sequenced CD4+ and CD8+ repertoires. TCRdb redid the processing of the public reads, applying fastp at Q25 and MiXCR, and retained in-frame beta chains. Rows with a matching CDR3 protein are joined into one entry that keeps the most common DNA and genes. Clone size and V and J calls follow TCRdb, not the original study. The sample table contains under 200,000 distinct CDR3 sequences; only one count was recorded for roughly 31% of them. The ten largest make up more than 10% of the sample.

Sequences were obtained from PBMCs or a T cell subset sorted from them (not recorded which). Recombination connected TRBV20-1 to TRBJ1-6; TRBD1 aligns with 8 central bases. This clonotype was obtained from an adult woman who had mild COVID-19 (a few samples of this study predate the infection). The sample titles of this study are shuffled in the database, so cell type and time point are left out; the donor was told from shared clones. The DNA sequence is TGCAGTGCTCAGCTAACAGGGGGGGTTACGAATTCACCCCTCCACTTT. Its protein product is CSAQLTGGVTNSPLHF.